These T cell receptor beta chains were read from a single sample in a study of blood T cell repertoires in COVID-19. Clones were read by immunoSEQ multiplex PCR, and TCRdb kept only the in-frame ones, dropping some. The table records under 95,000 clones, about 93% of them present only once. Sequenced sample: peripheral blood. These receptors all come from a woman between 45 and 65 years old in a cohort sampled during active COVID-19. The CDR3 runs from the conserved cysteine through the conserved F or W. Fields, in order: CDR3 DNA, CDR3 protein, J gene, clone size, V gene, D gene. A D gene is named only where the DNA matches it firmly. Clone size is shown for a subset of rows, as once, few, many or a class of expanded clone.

CDR3 DNA: TGTGCCTGGAGTGTTTCAGGGAGCAATCAGCCCCAGCATTTT
CDR3 protein: CAWSVSGSNQPQHF
J gene: TRBJ1-5
clone size: .
V gene: TRBV30
D gene: .

CDR3 DNA: TGTGCCAGCAGCCAAGCCTTACAGGGCTTACGGGAGACCCAGTACTTC
CDR3 protein: CASSQALQGLRETQYF
J gene: TRBJ2-5
clone size: .
V gene: TRBV3-1/TRBV3-2
D gene: .

CDR3 DNA: TGTGCCAGCAGTTTGAAGGGGGATCAGCCCCAGCATTTT
CDR3 protein: CASSLKGDQPQHF
J gene: TRBJ1-5
clone size: .
V gene: TRBV27
D gene: .

CDR3 DNA: TGTGCCAGCAGCTTACTAGGACAGCGATACGAGCAGTACTTC
CDR3 protein: CASSLLGQRYEQYF
J gene: TRBJ2-7
clone size: .
V gene: TRBV5-4
D gene: .

CDR3 DNA: TGTGCCAGCAGCCCCCTGGGCAGATTGAACACTGAAGCTTTCTTT
CDR3 protein: CASSPLGRLNTEAFF
J gene: TRBJ1-1
clone size: .
V gene: TRBV7-8
D gene: .

CDR3 DNA: TGTGCCAGCAGCCTTCTAGCGGCCTACGAGCAGTACTTC
CDR3 protein: CASSLLAAYEQYF
J gene: TRBJ2-7
clone size: .
V gene: TRBV7-9
D gene: TRBD2

CDR3 DNA: TGTGCCAGTAGTGCCTCAGGGGCGAATATGAATGGCTACACCTTC
CDR3 protein: CASSASGANMNGYTF
J gene: TRBJ1-2
clone size: .
V gene: TRBV19
D gene: .

CDR3 DNA: TGTGCCAGCAGGGGGACAGGGGTCAACAATGAGCAGTTCTTC
CDR3 protein: CASRGTGVNNEQFF
J gene: TRBJ2-1
clone size: once
V gene: TRBV6-6
D gene: TRBD1

CDR3 DNA: TGTGCCAGCGCCCTCCCGGGGGGGGGCGAGCAGTACTTC
CDR3 protein: CASALPGGGEQYF
J gene: TRBJ2-7
clone size: .
V gene: TRBV6-5
D gene: TRBD2

CDR3 DNA: TGTGCCACCAGCAGAGAGACACTAGGCAATCAGCCCCAGCATTTT
CDR3 protein: CATSRETLGNQPQHF
J gene: TRBJ1-5
clone size: .
V gene: TRBV15
D gene: .

CDR3 DNA: TGCGCCAGCAGCTTATTAGAGAACACTGAAGCTTTCTTT
CDR3 protein: CASSLLENTEAFF
J gene: TRBJ1-1
clone size: .
V gene: TRBV5-1
D gene: .

CDR3 DNA: TGCAGCGTAGAGGGACAGGCTTCCTTGGAGCAGTTCTTC
CDR3 protein: CSVEGQASLEQFF
J gene: TRBJ2-1
clone size: .
V gene: TRBV29-1
D gene: TRBD1

CDR3 DNA: TGCGCCAGCAGCGCCTCCCCTGACAGGGACGTAGGAAAACTGTTTTTT
CDR3 protein: CASSASPDRDVGKLFF
J gene: TRBJ1-4
clone size: .
V gene: TRBV5-1
D gene: TRBD1

CDR3 DNA: TGTGCCATCAGTGGTGGCAATTCGGAGACCCAGTACTTC
CDR3 protein: CAISGGNSETQYF
J gene: TRBJ2-5
clone size: .
V gene: TRBV10-3
D gene: .